The T cell receptor beta chain under discussion was sequenced for a study of T cell changes during pregnancy in multiple sclerosis. The germline gives CDR1 SGDLS, CDR2 YYNGEE. Trimming cost V 3 bases and J 1 base, with 11 bases left between them. The CDR3 consists of 15 residues. Profiled with immunoSEQ multiplex PCR; TCRdb holds only in-frame clones, not every one. The sample has about 110,000 clones; just under 95% are singletons. J is TRBJ2-1 and V is TRBV9; a possible D gene is TRBD1 (6 bases). The sequencing used peripheral blood, collected after pregnancy. The sequence was collected from a female donor with multiple sclerosis, enrolled in a pregnancy study. The CDR3 region is CASSAGQGSYNEQFF. In DNA, the CDR3 is TGTGCCAGCAGCGCCGGGCAGGGGTCCTACAATGAGCAGTTCTTC.